This T cell receptor (beta chain) was captured by sequencing in a study of OX40 agonist ivuxolimab in advanced cancers. The overall study: In this cohort, patients received ivuxolimab, an agonistic anti-OX40 (CD134) antibody.

CDR1 is MNHEY and CDR2 is SMNVEV in the germline V gene (reference sequence). With 5 bases clipped from V and 10 bases from J, the junction kept 8 bases outside the gene matches. This CDR3 region has 15 residues. The method was immunoSEQ multiplex PCR; TCRdb's version includes in-frame clones alone and lacks a portion of them. The table records tens of thousands of clones, 75% to 95% of them present only once. Study results and limitations: The study observed clonal expansion of CD4+ and CD8+ blood T cells by week 6 at 0.1 to 3.0 mg/kg.

With respect to this clone: Its specificity is unknown.

The receptor comes from an adult with an advanced solid tumor such as melanoma, head and neck, liver or kidney cancer. Sample: CD4+ or CD8+ T cells sorted from blood, taken in a trial of the OX40 agonist ivuxolimab. The chain uses TRBV27 and TRBJ2-1; 13 bases match TRBD2. In DNA form, the CDR3 reads TGTGCCAGCAGTCCTACCGGGACTAGCGGGAACGAGCAGTTCTTC. It specifies CASSPTGTSGNEQFF.